This T cell receptor beta chain is drawn from a study of T cells in Graves' hyperthyroidism and ophthalmopathy. V trimming: 9 bases; J trimming: 0 bases; junction bases outside the gene matches: 5. Germline CDR1 and CDR2: LNHDA and SQIVND (reference sequence). This CDR3 is built from 15 residues. Researchers amplified the TCR beta CDR3 regions from RNA transcripts. The TCR CDR3 first-round RT-PCR relied on the HTBI primer set. MiXCR, run by TCRdb on the multiplex PCR reads, gives a single entry per CDR3 protein. The table lists about 300,000 distinct CDR3 sequences, about an eighth of them singletons. Blood sampling occurred at first hyperthyroidism diagnosis, ahead of any ophthalmopathy symptoms. Comments on this clonotype: Antigen unknown.

Study results and limitations: Separation of ophthalmopathy from stable hyperthyroidism was achieved by a 13 V-J model.

The rearrangement joins TRBV19 to TRBJ2-7, with 13 bases lining up with TRBD2. Sequenced sample: blood. The source of this sequence is a woman aged 25 to 39 with Graves' hyperthyroidism that later progressed to Graves' ophthalmopathy. The CDR3 bases are TGTGCCAGCGGGACTAGCGGGGCCAGCTCCTACGAGCAGTACTTC. Translated: CASGTSGASSYEQYF.